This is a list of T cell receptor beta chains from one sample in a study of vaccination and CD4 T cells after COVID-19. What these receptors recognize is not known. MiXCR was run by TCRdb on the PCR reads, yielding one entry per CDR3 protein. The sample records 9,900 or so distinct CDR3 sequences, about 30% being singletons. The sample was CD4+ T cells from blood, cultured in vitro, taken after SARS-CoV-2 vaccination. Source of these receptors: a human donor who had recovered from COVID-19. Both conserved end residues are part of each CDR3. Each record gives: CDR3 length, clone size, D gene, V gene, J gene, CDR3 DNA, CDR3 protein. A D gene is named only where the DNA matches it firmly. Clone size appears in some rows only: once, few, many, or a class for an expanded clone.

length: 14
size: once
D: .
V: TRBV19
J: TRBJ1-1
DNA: TGTGCCAGTAGTATCCTCCAAGCGGACACTGAAGCTTTCTTT
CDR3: CASSILQADTEAFF

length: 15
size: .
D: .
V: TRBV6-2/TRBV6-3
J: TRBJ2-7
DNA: TGTGCCAGCAGTCCTGACCGAACAGGACCCTACGAGCAGTACTTC
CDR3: CASSPDRTGPYEQYF

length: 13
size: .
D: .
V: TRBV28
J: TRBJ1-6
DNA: TGTGCCAGCAGCCCCCCCCATAATTCACCCCTCCACTTT
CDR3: CASSPPHNSPLHF

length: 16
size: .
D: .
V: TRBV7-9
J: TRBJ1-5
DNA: TGTGCCAGCAGCTTAGAGTGGGGTGTGGGTAATCAGCCCCAGCATTTT
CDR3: CASSLEWGVGNQPQHF

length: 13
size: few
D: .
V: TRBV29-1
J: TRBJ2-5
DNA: TGCAGCGTTGATTCGGGACAAAATCCGGCCCAGTACTTC
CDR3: CSVDSGQNPAQYF

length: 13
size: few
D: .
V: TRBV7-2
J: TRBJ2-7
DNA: TGTGCCAGCAGATTAGTTTCCGGGGGCGAGCAGTACTTC
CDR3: CASRLVSGGEQYF

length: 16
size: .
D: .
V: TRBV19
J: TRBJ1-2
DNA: TGTGCCAGTAGTGCCCTCGGCCGACAGCCACCTTATGGCTACACCTTC
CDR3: CASSALGRQPPYGYTF

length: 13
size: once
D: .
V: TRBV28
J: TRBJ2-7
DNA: TGTGCCAGCAGTTTTGGGGCCCACTACGAGCAGTACTTC
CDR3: CASSFGAHYEQYF

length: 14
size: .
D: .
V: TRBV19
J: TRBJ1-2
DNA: TGTGCCAGTAGGCGAGTGAGCAGCCAAGGCGGCTACACCTTC
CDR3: CASRRVSSQGGYTF

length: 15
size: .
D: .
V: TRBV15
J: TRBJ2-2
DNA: TGTGCCACCAGCAGAGATCGACAGAACACCGGGGAGCTGTTTTTT
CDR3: CATSRDRQNTGELFF

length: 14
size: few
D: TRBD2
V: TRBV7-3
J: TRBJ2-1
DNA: TGTGCCAGCAGCTTAACGCTAGCGGGAAGAGAGCAGTTCTTC
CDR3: CASSLTLAGREQFF

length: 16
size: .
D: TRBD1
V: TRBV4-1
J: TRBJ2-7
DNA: TGCGCCAGCAGCCAAGACGGTGGGACAGTTAGGTACGAGCAGTACTTC
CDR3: CASSQDGGTVRYEQYF

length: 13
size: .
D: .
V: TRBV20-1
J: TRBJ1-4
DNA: TGCAGTGCTCCCCCGGGACTCACCGAAAAACTGTTTTTT
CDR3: CSAPPGLTEKLFF

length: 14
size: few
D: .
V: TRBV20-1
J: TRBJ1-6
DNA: TGCAGTGCTAGAAGTGGGGTCTATAATTCACCCCTCCACTTT
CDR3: CSARSGVYNSPLHF

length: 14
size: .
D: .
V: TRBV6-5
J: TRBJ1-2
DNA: TGTGCCAGCAGTTATGGGGCCGGGACAAGGGGCTACACCTTC
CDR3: CASSYGAGTRGYTF

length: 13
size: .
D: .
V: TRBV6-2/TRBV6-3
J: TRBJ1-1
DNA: TGTGCCAGCAGCCCTACAGTGAACACTGAAGCTTTCTTT
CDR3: CASSPTVNTEAFF

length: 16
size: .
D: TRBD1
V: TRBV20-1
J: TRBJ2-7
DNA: TGCAGTGCTAGAGGATCTCCTGGGACAGGACACTACGAGCAGTACTTC
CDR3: CSARGSPGTGHYEQYF

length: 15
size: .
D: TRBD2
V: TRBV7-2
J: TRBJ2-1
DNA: TGTGCAGCCGGGAAAACTAGCGGGATCGACAATGAGCAGTTCTTC
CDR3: CAAGKTSGIDNEQFF

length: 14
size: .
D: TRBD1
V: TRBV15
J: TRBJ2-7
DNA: TGTGCCACCAGCAGCTTAGGGACAGCCTACGAGCAGTACTTC
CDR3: CATSSLGTAYEQYF

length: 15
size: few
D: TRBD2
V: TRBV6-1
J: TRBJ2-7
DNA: TGTGCCAGCAGCTCGAGGGCGGGGGGCTCCTACGAGCAGTACTTC
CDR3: CASSSRAGGSYEQYF

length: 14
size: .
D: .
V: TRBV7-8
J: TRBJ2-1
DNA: TGTGCCAGCAGCGGGATAAGCTCCTACAATGAGCAGTTCTTC
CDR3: CASSGISSYNEQFF

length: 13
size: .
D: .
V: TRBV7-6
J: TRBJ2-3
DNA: TGTGCCAGCAGCTTGTCCAATACGGGAGTTGAGTATTTT
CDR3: CASSLSNTGVEYF

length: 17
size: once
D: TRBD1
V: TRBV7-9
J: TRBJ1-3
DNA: TGTGCCAGCAGCCCTCTCACCGGGACAGGGAAGGGAAACACCATATATTTT
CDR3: CASSPLTGTGKGNTIYF

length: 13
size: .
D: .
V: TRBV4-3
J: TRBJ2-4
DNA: TGCGCCAGCAGCCAAGATGGACACCTTATTCAGTACTTC
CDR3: CASSQDGHLIQYF

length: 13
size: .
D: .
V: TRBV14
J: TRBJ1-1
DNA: TGTGCCAGCAGCCCCGGCCGGAGCACTGAAGCTTTCTTT
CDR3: CASSPGRSTEAFF

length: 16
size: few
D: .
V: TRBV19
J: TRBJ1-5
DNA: TGTGCCAGTAGTGTTTTGACTCAGGGTGGGGGGCAGCCCCAGCATTTT
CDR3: CASSVLTQGGGQPQHF

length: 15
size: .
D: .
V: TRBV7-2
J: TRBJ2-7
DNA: TGTGCCAGCAGCTTAGCACCGGCTAGCCGCCACGAGCAGTACTTC
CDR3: CASSLAPASRHEQYF

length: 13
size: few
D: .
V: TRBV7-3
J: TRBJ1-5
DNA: TGTGCCAGCAGCTTATCCCCCGGGAGGGCCCAGCATTTT
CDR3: CASSLSPGRAQHF

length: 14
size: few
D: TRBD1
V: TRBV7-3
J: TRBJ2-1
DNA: TGTGCCAGCAGCTTAGGACAGGGAAACAATGAGCAGTTCTTC
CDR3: CASSLGQGNNEQFF

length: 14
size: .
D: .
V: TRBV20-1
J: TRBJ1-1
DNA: TGCAGTGCTAGAGGGGGAGGTCCGAACACTGAAGCTTTCTTT
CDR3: CSARGGGPNTEAFF

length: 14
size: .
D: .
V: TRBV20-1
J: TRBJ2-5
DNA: TGCAGTGCTAGAGAGGGGGGCGGGGTGGAGACCCAGTACTTC
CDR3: CSAREGGGVETQYF

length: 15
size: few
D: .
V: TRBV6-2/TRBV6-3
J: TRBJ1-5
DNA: TGTGCCAGCAGGTCAGGTTCTGGGGGCAATCAGCCCCAGCATTTT
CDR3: CASRSGSGGNQPQHF

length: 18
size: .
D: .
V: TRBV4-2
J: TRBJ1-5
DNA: TGTGCCAGCAGCCAAGACGGGGGGGAGGTTTATAGCAATCAGCCCCAGCATTTT
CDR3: CASSQDGGEVYSNQPQHF

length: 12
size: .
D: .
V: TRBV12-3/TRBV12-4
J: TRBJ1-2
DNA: TGTGCCAGCAGGACAACACAGGGTCGGTACACCTTC
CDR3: CASRTTQGRYTF

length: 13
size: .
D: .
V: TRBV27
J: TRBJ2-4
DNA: TGTGCCGGTCTACTAGGATTGTCCAACATTCAGTACTTC
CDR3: CAGLLGLSNIQYF

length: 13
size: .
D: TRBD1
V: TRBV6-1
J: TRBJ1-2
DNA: TGTGCCAGCAGCCGCGACAGGGACTATGGCTACACCTTC
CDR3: CASSRDRDYGYTF

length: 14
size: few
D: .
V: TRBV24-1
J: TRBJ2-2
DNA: TGTGCCACCAGTGCGACGATGAACACCGGGGAGCTGTTTTTT
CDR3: CATSATMNTGELFF

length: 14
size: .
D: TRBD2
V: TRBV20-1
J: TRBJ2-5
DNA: TGCAGTGCTACCGAACTAGCGCTAAAAGAGACCCAGTACTTC
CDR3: CSATELALKETQYF

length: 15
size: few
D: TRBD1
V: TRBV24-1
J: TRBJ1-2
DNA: TGTGCCACCAGTGACCGCCGGGACAGGGAAAATGGCTACACCTTC
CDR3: CATSDRRDRENGYTF

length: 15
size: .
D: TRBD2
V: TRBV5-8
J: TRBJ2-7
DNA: TGTGCCAGCAGCTTCCTAGCGGGCCTCTCCTACGAGCAGTACTTC
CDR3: CASSFLAGLSYEQYF

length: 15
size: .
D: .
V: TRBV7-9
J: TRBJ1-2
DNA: TGTGCCAGCAGCCTCATTTTAGCACAGGCGTATGGCTACACCTTC
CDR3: CASSLILAQAYGYTF

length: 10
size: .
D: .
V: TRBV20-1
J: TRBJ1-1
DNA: TGCAGTGCTAGGTTCACTGAAGCTTTCTTT
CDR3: CSARFTEAFF

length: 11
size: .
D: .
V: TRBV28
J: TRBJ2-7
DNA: TGTGCCAGCAGTTTAGCCCACGAGCAGTACTTC
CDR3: CASSLAHEQYF

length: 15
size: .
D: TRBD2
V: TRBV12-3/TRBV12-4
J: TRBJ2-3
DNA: TGTGCCAGCAGGACTAGCGGGAGGGGCACAGATACGCAGTATTTT
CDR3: CASRTSGRGTDTQYF

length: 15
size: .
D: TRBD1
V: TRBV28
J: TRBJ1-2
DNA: TGTGCCAGCAGTTTAGGGGGCAGGGGGCTTGCTGGCTACACCTTC
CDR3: CASSLGGRGLAGYTF

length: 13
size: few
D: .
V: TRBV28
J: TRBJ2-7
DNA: TGTGCCAGCAGTTTATGGGGGGACCACGAGCAGTACTTC
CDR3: CASSLWGDHEQYF